This T cell receptor (beta chain) was profiled in a study of T cells in Graves' hyperthyroidism and ophthalmopathy. Germline CDR1 SGHVS, CDR2 FNYEAQ. V lost 1 base and J lost 6, with 13 bases in between. The CDR3 length is 14 residues. The TCR beta CDR3 regions underwent amplification using RNA transcripts as the source. Using the HTBI primer set, a first-round RT-PCR was run on the TCR CDR3. TCRdb independently ran MiXCR on the multiplex PCR reads; one entry per CDR3 protein. In the table there are about 530,000 distinct CDR3 sequences, roughly 18% of which are singletons. This clonotype was recorded a few times.

The sequenced sample consisted of blood. This TCR came from a woman under 30 with Graves' ophthalmopathy. The V and J genes are TRBV7-6 and TRBJ2-7; perhaps TRBD1 as D (6 bases). Written as DNA, the CDR3 is TGTGCCAGCAGCTTAGAGGCAGGGGCGGGCGAGCAGTACTTC. Amino acids: CASSLEAGAGEQYF.